The rows below give T cell receptor beta chains drawn from one sample of a study of blood T cell repertoires in COVID-19. Using immunoSEQ multiplex PCR, the repertoire was profiled, and TCRdb retains in-frame clones only, with some absent. The table shows 200,000 to 250,000 clones, with about 84% occurring only once. The sequenced sample consisted of PBMCs or T cells enriched from blood (not recorded which). These receptors were collected from a man in his sixties who had recovered from COVID-19. Each CDR3 is given with its conserved first and last residue. Each record gives: clone size, V gene, D gene, J gene, CDR3 DNA, CDR3 protein. D genes are given only for firm matches. Expanded clones get a size class; other rows say once, few or many, or leave the size out.

>once|TRBV6-5|TRBD1|TRBJ2-1
TGTGCCAGCAGGACACAGGGGATCTACAATGAGCAGTTCTTC
CASRTQGIYNEQFF
>-|TRBV7-2|-|TRBJ1-3
TGTGCCAGCAGCTTAGCGTTCAGGGGCTCTGGAAACACCATATATTTT
CASSLAFRGSGNTIYF
>-|TRBV15|TRBD1|TRBJ2-1
TGTGCCACCAGCAGAGTGGGACAGGGTTTCTACAATGAGCAGTTCTTC
CATSRVGQGFYNEQFF
>-|TRBV5-1|TRBD1|TRBJ1-1
TGCGCCAGCAGCTTAGGACAGGGGTTCACTGAAGCTTTCTTT
CASSLGQGFTEAFF
>-|TRBV24-1|TRBD2|TRBJ2-7
TGTGCCACCAGTGATTCCGGGGGAGCGGGGAGGTCAACCTACGAGCAGTACTTC
CATSDSGGAGRSTYEQYF
>-|TRBV6-5|TRBD1|TRBJ1-4
TGTGCCAGCAGTTACGTACCGGGACAGGGAGGTGAAAAACTGTTTTTT
CASSYVPGQGGEKLFF
>few|TRBV11-2|-|TRBJ1-1
TGTGCCAGCAGCCCCCCCAGGAGGGACACTGAAGCTTTCTTT
CASSPPRRDTEAFF
>-|TRBV7-3|-|TRBJ2-4
TGTGCCAGCAGCACCCCCGGTCCTCGCGGGGGCTCCAAAAACATTCAGTACTTC
CASSTPGPRGGSKNIQYF
>-|TRBV6-2/TRBV6-3|-|TRBJ1-5
TGTGCCAGCAGTTACGGAACAGAAACTAGCAATCAGCCCCAGCATTTT
CASSYGTETSNQPQHF
>-|TRBV9|TRBD1|TRBJ2-7
TGTGCCAGCAGCGTAGACGGGACAGGGTCGTACGAGCAGTACTTC
CASSVDGTGSYEQYF
>-|TRBV5-1|TRBD1|TRBJ1-4
TGCGCCAGCAGCAAGGGACAGGGTAATGAAAAACTGTTTTTT
CASSKGQGNEKLFF
>-|TRBV29-1|TRBD1|TRBJ1-5
TGCAGCGTCCCGGGACAGGGGGCGCATGGCAATCAGCCCCAGCATTTT
CSVPGQGAHGNQPQHF
>-|TRBV30|-|TRBJ1-4
TGTGCCTGGAGTGTAGGAGGATCAAATGAAAAACTGTTTTTT
CAWSVGGSNEKLFF
>-|TRBV7-2|-|TRBJ1-3
TGTGCCAGCAGCTTAGTCCAGGCGGGCTCTGGAAACACCATATATTTT
CASSLVQAGSGNTIYF
>-|TRBV11-2|-|TRBJ2-7
TGTGCCAGCAGCCCCGCCCTCCTAGGTTTTCAGCAGTACTTC
CASSPALLGFQQYF
>-|TRBV4-1|-|TRBJ1-5
TGCGCCAGCAGCCAAGATCTCGGACGGGGTGTTCCCCAGCATTTT
CASSQDLGRGVPQHF
>-|TRBV6-2/TRBV6-3|-|TRBJ1-1
TGTGCCAGCAGTTACTCGAATATCGGGGGTACCACTGAAGCTTTCTTT
CASSYSNIGGTTEAFF
>-|TRBV13|-|TRBJ2-7
TGTGCCAGCAGCGACAGCTACGAGCAGTACTTC
CASSDSYEQYF
>-|TRBV18|TRBD1|TRBJ1-5
TGTGCCAGCTCACCAACAGGGGAGAATCAGCCCCAGCATTTT
CASSPTGENQPQHF
>few|TRBV6-5|-|TRBJ1-2
TGTGCCAGCAGTTCGCTCGTTAGGGGGTATGGCTACACCTTC
CASSSLVRGYGYTF
>-|TRBV21-1|-|TRBJ1-1
TGTGCCAGCAGCAACCGGGGATGGGCTTTCTTT
CASSNRGWAFF
>-|TRBV12-3/TRBV12-4|-|TRBJ1-5
TGTGCCAGCAGTCGGACAGACAATCAGCCCCAGCATTTT
CASSRTDNQPQHF
>-|TRBV18|-|TRBJ2-3
TGTGCCAGCTCACCACGGGAGAGGGGGGGAGCAGATACGCAGTATTTT
CASSPRERGGADTQYF
>-|TRBV30|TRBD1|TRBJ1-1
TGTGCCTGGAGTGTACCACAGGGGAAGGGTTACACTGAAGCTTTCTTT
CAWSVPQGKGYTEAFF
>-|TRBV27|TRBD1|TRBJ1-1
TGTGCCAGCAGTTTATTTCATCAGGGGGCAGGGACTGAAGCTTTCTTT
CASSLFHQGAGTEAFF
>-|TRBV24-1|TRBD1|TRBJ1-2
TGTGCCACCAGTGACCCGGGACAGGGAGACTATGGCTACACCTTC
CATSDPGQGDYGYTF
>-|TRBV7-6|TRBD1|TRBJ1-3
TGTGCCAGCAGCACGACAGGGGGTCTAAACACCATATATTTT
CASSTTGGLNTIYF
>-|TRBV18|-|TRBJ1-2
TGTGCCAGCTCACCGGACTTTGGGGTCTATGGCTACACCTTC
CASSPDFGVYGYTF
>-|TRBV11-3|TRBD1|TRBJ2-1
TGTGCCAGCAGCTTAAACGGCGCAGGGGGCCATGAGCAGTTCTTC
CASSLNGAGGHEQFF
>-|TRBV18|-|TRBJ1-1
TGTGCCAGCTCACCGCAAGCAGGGACTGAAGCTTTCTTT
CASSPQAGTEAFF
>-|TRBV2|-|TRBJ1-2
TGTGCCAGCAGTGACCTTTCGACTACTAACTATGGCTACACCTTC
CASSDLSTTNYGYTF
>few|TRBV12-3/TRBV12-4|-|TRBJ1-2
TGTGCCAGCAGACCACCAGGGGATTATGGCTACACCTTC
CASRPPGDYGYTF
>-|TRBV4-2|-|TRBJ2-2
TGTGCCAGCAGCCAAGATGCGGACAGGCGGGACCGGGAGCTGTTTTTT
CASSQDADRRDRELFF
>-|TRBV4-3|-|TRBJ1-6
TGCGCCAGCAGCCAAGACGCGGTCTCCTATAATTCACCCCTCCACTTT
CASSQDAVSYNSPLHF